A selection of T cell receptor beta chains follows, all from one sample in a study of cytomegalovirus exposure and HLA in healthy donors. Method: immunoSEQ multiplex PCR; TCRdb's copy keeps in-frame clones and lacks some. The profile shows roughly 83,000 clones, 65% to 75% of them singletons. Sequencing was carried out using PBMCs. These receptors were collected from a man between 60 and 75 years old in good health and CMV-seronegative. Both conserved end residues are part of each CDR3. The order of the fields is clone size, D gene, V gene, J gene, CDR3 DNA, CDR3 protein. A D gene is named only where the DNA matches it firmly. Expanded clones get a size class; other rows say once, few or many, or leave the size out.

-	-	TRBV9	TRBJ2-1	TGTGCCAGCAGCGTATCGGGGGATTACAATGAGCAGTTCTTC	CASSVSGDYNEQFF
-	-	TRBV1	TRBJ2-1	TGCACCAGCAGCCAAGTACCCGGTTGGCGGAGCTCCTACAATGAGCAGTTCTTC	CTSSQVPGWRSSYNEQFF
once	TRBD2	TRBV5-1	TRBJ2-3	TGCGCCAGCAGCTTCGAAGGACTAGCGGGGGCGGGCACAGATACGCAGTATTTT	CASSFEGLAGAGTDTQYF
-	-	TRBV30	TRBJ1-6	TGTGCCTGGAGTGTGGGCAGGGGAGTTTCTTCCCCTCAAAGAGCCTCCTATAATTCACCCCTCCACTTT	CAWSVGRGVSSPQRASYNSPLHF
-	TRBD1	TRBV7-9	TRBJ2-7	TGTGCCAGCAGCGATCCGGGACAGGGGGACTACGAGCAGTACTTC	CASSDPGQGDYEQYF
-	TRBD1	TRBV19	TRBJ2-2	TGTGCCAGTACCTCCTCCACAGGGGCCGGGGGGGAGCTGTTTTTT	CASTSSTGAGGELFF
-	TRBD2	TRBV7-6	TRBJ2-7	TGTGCCAGCAGCTTAGAGGGGACTAGCGGGGGGGGGCAACGGTACGAGCAGTACTTC	CASSLEGTSGGGQRYEQYF
-	-	TRBV9	TRBJ1-1	TGTGCCAGCAGCCCCCACAGTTCCCTGAACACTGAAGCTTTCTTT	CASSPHSSLNTEAFF
-	TRBD1	TRBV19	TRBJ1-4	TGTGCCAGTAGTATTGGGCAGGGGGCAAAAGAAAAACTGTTTTTT	CASSIGQGAKEKLFF
-	-	TRBV5-1	TRBJ2-7	TGCGCCAGCAGCTCAGCCCAATCGAGCCTGCTAGGGGACGAGCAGTACTTC	CASSSAQSSLLGDEQYF
-	-	TRBV29-1	TRBJ1-1	TGCAGCGTTGACCGACAGCAGAACACTGAAGCTTTCTTT	CSVDRQQNTEAFF
-	TRBD2	TRBV23-1	TRBJ2-7	TGCGCCAGCAGTCCAAGACGGGCGACTAGCGGGGGACAATACGAGCAGTACTTC	CASSPRRATSGGQYEQYF
-	TRBD2	TRBV2	TRBJ2-1	TGTGCCAGCAGCAAAGCGGGGGACGCTTACAATGAGCAGTTCTTC	CASSKAGDAYNEQFF
few	TRBD1	TRBV5-6	TRBJ1-4	TGTGCCAGCAGCCTCAATCGGGACAGGGCAACTAATGAAAAACTGTTTTTT	CASSLNRDRATNEKLFF